What follows describes a single TCR beta chain. The data are from a study of blood T cell repertoires in COVID-19. The table came from immunoSEQ multiplex PCR; TCRdb's copy has only in-frame clones and leaves some out. The table lists 310,000 or so clones, around 86% of them singletons, with approximately 2.2% in the top ten. The receptor's source is a woman aged 25 to 39 who had recovered from COVID-19. Sequencing was carried out using peripheral blood.

The CDR3 loop is CASSLAGALTEAFF. CDR3 bases: TGTGCCAGTAGCCTAGCAGGGGCATTGACTGAAGCTTTCTTT. The chain is built from TRBV19 and TRBJ1-1, with D maybe TRBD1 (6 bases). The germline V gene has CDR1 LNHDA and CDR2 SQIVND (reference sequence). This CDR3 region has 14 residues. Trimming took off 6 bases at V and 5 bases at J, with 16 bases between the two ends.